These T cell receptor beta chains were read from a single sample in a study of early stage breast cancer tumors. Sequenced by immunoSEQ multiplex PCR; TCRdb stores in-frame clones only, minus some. Here the sample spans under 20,000 clones, about 86% being singletons. The sample taken for sequencing was blood. These receptors were collected from a person aged 70 to 85 with breast cancer. Both conserved end residues are trimmed from each CDR3. Expanded clones are given a class, and other clones once, few, many or no size at all.

clone size	J gene	V gene	CDR3 protein
-	TRBJ2-4	TRBV14	ASSPGGLGKNIQY
-	TRBJ1-6	TRBV19	ASSMRRGSPLH
-	TRBJ1-2	TRBV6-6	ASSYSVLGDGYT
-	TRBJ1-5	TRBV27	ASSALGGNQPQH
-	TRBJ1-6	TRBV7-8	ASSLDVRGGANSPLH
-	TRBJ2-2	TRBV7-2	ASRQGSETGELF
-	TRBJ2-1	TRBV13	ASSKNLGTINNEQF
-	TRBJ1-6	TRBV30	ATPTGLDSPLH
-	TRBJ2-7	TRBV6-5	ASSYSSGNPTRQY
-	TRBJ1-2	TRBV4-3	ASSQAMTGAYGYT
-	TRBJ2-5	TRBV4-2	ASSQGLEGETQY
-	TRBJ2-1	TRBV4-1	ASSQARGGTYNEQF
once	TRBJ2-3	TRBV5-4	ASSLPSGGLDTQY
-	TRBJ2-7	TRBV5-1	ASSQAGYEQY
few	TRBJ1-2	TRBV29-1	SVGQNYGYT
-	TRBJ1-5	TRBV27	ASSSLDRGRSQPQH
-	TRBJ2-5	TRBV5-1	ASSLVGQETQY
-	TRBJ1-6	TRBV19	ASSRQGVGSPLH
-	TRBJ1-2	TRBV9	ASSPRDIFYGYT
-	TRBJ1-2	TRBV9	ASSSGQVGGYT
-	TRBJ2-1	TRBV27	ASSPRQGRNEQF
few	TRBJ1-1	TRBV28	ASSPGQGQAF
-	TRBJ2-1	TRBV30	AWSISNEQF
-	TRBJ2-1	TRBV19	ASTPQGGAYNEQF
-	TRBJ1-5	TRBV7-9	ASSSDRYQPQH
-	TRBJ1-5	TRBV6-6	ASRATGALGQPQH
-	TRBJ2-2	TRBV5-1	ASRSGTANTGELF
few	TRBJ2-7	TRBV6-1	ASSEYYEQY